Included here is one T cell receptor (beta chain) sequence, with context. The antigen remains undetermined. The sample holds other DNA sequences that translate to the same CDR3. This entry belongs to a study of T cell responses to AZD1222 COVID-19 vaccine. The study's findings and limits: Donors, mostly white British, included more females; clonal diversity was possibly underestimated.

Trimming stripped 2 bases from V and 8 bases from J, with 12 bases between. This CDR3 comprises 14 residues. CDR1 is MNHEY, CDR2 SVGAGI, per germline. Data came from immunoSEQ multiplex PCR; TCRdb stores just in-frame clones and leaves some out. The data contain 200,000 or so clones, 85% to 95% of them singletons. The source of this sequence is an adult in good health. The J gene is TRBJ1-4, the V gene TRBV6-5; D may be TRBD1 (5 bases). The sequencing here drew on peripheral blood, taken on day 0 of AZD1222 vaccination. CDR3 protein: CASSYGRVGEKLFF. The CDR3 region has the DNA TGTGCCAGCAGTTACGGCAGGGTTGGGGAAAAACTGTTTTTT.